Listed below are T cell receptor beta chains from one sample, sequenced in a study of shared clonotypes between healthy human individuals. Generated by immunoSEQ multiplex PCR, the TCRdb table keeps only in-frame clones and is missing some. The table includes over a million clones, approximately 80% detected once. The sequencing sample was made of memory CD4+ T cells from PBMCs. The receptors derive from a man in his late teens or twenties in good health. Some clones in this sample may be carry-over from other donors' samples. Each CDR3 is given with its conserved first and last residue. The listing skips clone size in some rows; elsewhere it reads once, few, many or a size class.

J: TRBJ2-7
V: TRBV7-2
size: few
CDR3: CASSSQTGLYEQYF

J: TRBJ2-7
V: TRBV11-3
size: .
CDR3: CASSLGGSFGGEQYF

J: TRBJ2-5
V: TRBV7-2
size: .
CDR3: CASSFRQLQETQYF

J: TRBJ2-1
V: TRBV6-1
size: .
CDR3: CASRTDGYNEQFF

J: TRBJ1-1
V: TRBV27
size: .
CDR3: CASSYRSSYTEAFF

J: TRBJ2-3
V: TRBV5-1
size: .
CDR3: CASSLEGTPTDTQYF

J: TRBJ1-5
V: TRBV27
size: .
CDR3: CASSRTTGGGNQPQHF

J: TRBJ2-5
V: TRBV5-6
size: .
CDR3: CASSRIGGAGGEETQYF

J: TRBJ2-5
V: TRBV7-8
size: .
CDR3: CASSLKGQGGQYF

J: TRBJ1-5
V: TRBV9
size: .
CDR3: CASSAGTGDSNQPQHF

J: TRBJ2-2
V: TRBV10-1
size: .
CDR3: CASSGSGVRELFF

J: TRBJ2-2
V: TRBV6-5
size: .
CDR3: CASSYFRGLGELFF

J: TRBJ1-1
V: TRBV6-5
size: .
CDR3: CASSPPAEGTEAFF

J: TRBJ2-2
V: TRBV6-5
size: .
CDR3: CASSWAGAGELFF

J: TRBJ2-1
V: TRBV5-1
size: .
CDR3: CASSLSGRMGNEQFF

J: TRBJ2-1
V: TRBV2
size: .
CDR3: CASSGQTSARFF

J: TRBJ1-2
V: TRBV10-3
size: .
CDR3: CAISPLDSGSGYTF